This T cell receptor beta chain was identified during a study of blood T cell repertoires in COVID-19. In the study overall: Samples representing acute and convalescent COVID-19 were sourced from the United States, Italy and Spain.

Germline V CDR1 and CDR2: SGHTA, FQGNSA. The CDR3 has 15 amino acids. V lost 1 base and J lost 4, with 10 bases in between. Using immunoSEQ multiplex PCR, the repertoire was profiled, and TCRdb retains in-frame clones only, with some absent. The sample records about 14,000 clones, around three quarters being singletons. The V gene is TRBV7-2, the J gene TRBJ2-2; D not certain. This TCR was sampled from a man between 65 and 85 years old with acute or convalescent COVID-19. Sample: peripheral blood. The DNA for the CDR3 is TGTGCCAGCAGCTTAGACCCCTCAGGCACCGGGGAGCTGTTTTTT. Residues: CASSLDPSGTGELFF.